This entry lists 16 T cell receptor beta chains sequenced from one sample in a study of beta chain features in type 1 diabetes. Expressed TCRB transcripts were sequenced after all isolated RNA was converted to cDNA. TCRdb's table, derived via immunoSEQ multiplex PCR, lists solely in-frame clones and lacks some. The sample lists 300,000 to 450,000 clones, 8.5% to 10% seen once, with less than 0.65% in the top ten. General study points: For Type 1 diabetes patients, all four CD4+ subsets carried TCRB CDR3s that were moderately but significantly shorter.

These receptors have no known antigen. The specimen was central memory CD4+ T cells from blood. The receptors derive from a man in his thirties or forties with type 1 diabetes.

This clone has ten or more counts. J is TRBJ2-2 and V is TRBV28, with 12 bases aligning to TRBD1. V trimming: 6 bases; J trimming: 5 bases; junction bases outside the gene matches: 4. CDR3 length: 15 amino acids. Germline CDR1 is MDHEN and CDR2 is SYDVKM. The CDR3 region has the DNA TGTGCCAGCAGGCGGGGACAGGGGGCAACCGGGGAGCTGTTTTTT. This sequence encodes CASRRGQGATGELFF.

In this sample, this clone turned up a few times. This chain joins TRBV6-6 and TRBJ2-4; D might be TRBD2 (7 bases). The germline gives CDR1 MNHNY, CDR2 SVGAGI (reference sequence). Trimming pared 6 bases from V and 0 bases from J, leaving 12 bases between. This CDR3 is built from 15 residues. The CDR3 region is CASRREGVAKNIQYF. CDR3 coding DNA: TGTGCCAGCAGGAGGGAGGGGGTAGCCAAAAACATTCAGTACTTC.

V is TRBV29-1 and J is TRBJ1-5; TRBD1 might be the D (5 bases). Trimming removed 4 bases at V and 4 bases at J, with 8 bases between. CDR3 length: 12 residues. The germline V gene has CDR1 SQVTM and CDR2 ANQGSEA. The chain's CDR3 is CSVGQRNQPQHF. The CDR3 DNA is TGCAGCGTTGGACAGAGGAATCAGCCCCAGCATTTT.

This clone was counted only a few times. This sequence joins TRBV9 and TRBJ2-1; maybe TRBD1 (5 bases). Germline CDR1 reads SGDLS; CDR2 reads YYNGEE. This CDR3 has 14 amino acids. Trimming pared 4 bases from V and 8 bases from J, leaving 16 bases between. CDR3 in DNA: TGTGCCAGCAGCCCTTGGGGCCAAGGAGATGAGCAGTTCTTC. It specifies CASSPWGQGDEQFF.

The table lists this clone with a few counts. The chain combines TRBV5-4 with TRBJ2-7; D might be TRBD1 or TRBD2, each matching 5 bases. Germline V gives CDR1 SGHNT, CDR2 YYREEE (reference sequence). There are 15 residues in the CDR3. V was trimmed by 4 bases and J by 5 bases, leaving 19 bases between them. This chain's CDR3 is CASSPPEGYTHEQYF. The CDR3 DNA sequence: TGTGCCAGCAGCCCCCCTGAGGGGTATACTCACGAGCAGTACTTC.

This clone was seen a handful of times. The chain is built from TRBV7-9 and TRBJ2-5; 7 bases align to TRBD1. Germline V gene data show CDR1 as SEHNR and CDR2 as FQNEAQ (reference sequence). CDR3 length: 15 amino acids. V gave up 4 bases and J gave up 3 bases; unmatched junction bases: 8. The DNA of the CDR3 is TGTGCCAGCAGCTCCCTACAGGGGCGGGAAGAGACCCAGTACTTC. Its translation is CASSSLQGREETQYF.

There are a few counts of this clone. This chain connects TRBV7-9 to TRBJ1-5; 11 bases align to TRBD1. The length of the CDR3 is 15 residues. After removal of 5 bases from V and 1 base from J, the junction contained 1 base not matched to a gene. Germline-derived CDR1 and CDR2 are SEHNR and FQNEAQ (reference sequence). CDR3 DNA sequence: TGTGCCAGCAGCCGGACAGGGGGCAGCAATCAGCCCCAGCATTTT. It yields the protein CASSRTGGSNQPQHF.

There are a few counts of this clone. The V gene is TRBV7-2, the J gene TRBJ1-2, with D unresolved. The germline V and J ends were trimmed by 1 base and 2 bases, with 11 bases remaining between them. The CDR3 has 15 amino acids. The germline V gene has CDR1 SGHTA and CDR2 FQGNSA. CDR3 in amino acids: CASSLGGTTNYGYTF. CDR3 coding DNA: TGTGCCAGCAGCTTAGGCGGCACGACGAACTATGGCTACACCTTC.

This clone appeared a few times. The chain links TRBV4-1 to TRBJ1-2, with D hard to call. CDR1 and CDR2 (germline): MGHRA, YSYEKL. The CDR3 spans 16 residues. The V end was cut by 3 bases, the J end by 4 bases, with 18 bases between. This CDR3 is CASSHPAGGGAYGYTF. The DNA for the CDR3 is TGCGCCAGCAGCCACCCAGCGGGCGGCGGCGCCTATGGCTACACCTTC.

The chain joins TRBV9 to TRBJ2-7, with 7 bases lining up with TRBD1. CDR1 and CDR2 from the germline V gene are SGDLS and YYNGEE. The length of the CDR3 is 14 residues. With V trimmed by 3 bases and J by 5 bases, 8 bases remained unmatched. The CDR3 DNA reads as TGTGCCAGCAGCGCCCGACAGGGTGCGAACGAGCAGTACTTC. It yields the protein CASSARQGANEQYF.

Only a few counts were recorded for this clone. This chain connects TRBV2 to TRBJ1-4; D is unclear. Trimming shortened V by 2 bases and J by 7 bases, and 14 bases separated the two germline ends. The CDR3 is made up of 15 amino acids. Germline CDR1 and CDR2: SNHLY and FYNNEI. This CDR3 is CASSEQDFLSEKLFF. CDR3 DNA: TGTGCCAGCAGTGAACAGGATTTTCTCTCTGAAAAACTGTTTTTT.

This clone appeared many times. The same CDR3 also results from other DNA sequences found in this sample. V and J are TRBV19 and TRBJ1-1; 7 bases line up with TRBD1. Trimming cost V 6 bases and J 3 bases; bases outside gene matches: 10. CDR3 size: 15 residues. Germline CDR1 and CDR2: LNHDA and SQIVND (reference sequence). The CDR3, as DNA: TGTGCCAGTAGCACATTAGGGGGCCGGGACACTGAAGCTTTCTTT. Amino acids: CASSTLGGRDTEAFF.

The chain links TRBV11-2 to TRBJ2-1, with a weak D call TRBD2 (6 bases). CDR3 size: 18 residues. V lost 2 bases to trimming and J lost 4 bases, with 21 bases between them. Germline V gene data show CDR1 as SGHAT and CDR2 as FQNNGV. In DNA, the CDR3 is TGTGCCAGCAGCTTAAAGCTATGGGCTGGCGGACTATACAATGAGCAGTTCTTC. Amino acids: CASSLKLWAGGLYNEQFF.

V and J are TRBV7-9 and TRBJ2-2; D is undetermined. Trimming removed 5 bases at V and 6 bases at J, with 10 bases between. Germline CDR1 reads SEHNR; CDR2 reads FQNEAQ (reference sequence). The CDR3 contains 13 residues. This CDR3 is CASSPDIPGELFF. CDR3 DNA: TGTGCCAGCAGCCCCGACATCCCCGGGGAGCTGTTTTTT.

The rearrangement links TRBV7-2 to TRBJ2-1; 7 nucleotides match TRBD2. Per germline, CDR1 SGHTA and CDR2 FQGNSA. V was pared by 1 base and J by 5 bases, with 5 bases of the junction left unmatched. The CDR3 is 15 amino acids. CDR3 sequence reads: CASSLVTTSNNEQFF. As DNA, the CDR3 is TGTGCCAGCAGCTTAGTGACGACTAGCAACAATGAGCAGTTCTTC.

The rearrangement links TRBV28 to TRBJ1-5; no definite D call. Germline V lookup: CDR1 MDHEN, CDR2 SYDVKM. This CDR3 region has 15 residues. Trimming removed 6 bases at V and 2 bases at J, with 14 bases between. The CDR3 DNA reads TGTGCCAGCAGATCCCTGAGGTCTGGCAATCAGCCCCAGCATTTT. It encodes CASRSLRSGNQPQHF.